A selection of T cell receptor beta chains follows, all from one sample in a study of molecular identifiers for immune sequencing clone quantification. MiXCR, run by TCRdb on the PCR reads, gives a single entry per CDR3 protein. The repertoire consists of about 510,000 distinct CDR3 sequences, with around a fifth occurring once and the leading ten covering about 0.84%. Sequenced material: naive CD8+ T cells from blood, with Jurkat cell RNA spiked in. Every receptor here comes from a human donor in good health. Some libraries in this study had Jurkat cell RNA spiked in. The CDR3 runs from the conserved cysteine through the conserved F or W. A D gene is named only where the DNA matches it firmly. Not every row has a clone size; where given, it reads once, few, many or a size class.

>TRBJ1-1|TRBV2|NA|NA
TGTGCCAGCGTGGGTCTGAACACTGAAGCTTTCTTT
CASVGLNTEAFF
>TRBJ1-1|TRBV27|NA|NA
TGTGCCAGCAGTCGACGGACACCGGACACTGAAGCTTTCTTT
CASSRRTPDTEAFF
>TRBJ2-7|TRBV3-1|few|NA
TGTGCCAGCAGCTCGGGCGCCCGACGGGCCTACGAGCAGTACTTC
CASSSGARRAYEQYF
>TRBJ1-5|TRBV27|few|TRBD1
TGTGCCAGCAGAGGACAGGGAGATAGCAATCAGCCCCAGCATTTT
CASRGQGDSNQPQHF
>TRBJ2-5|TRBV10-3|NA|NA
TGTGCCATCAGTGAGCCGATGGGCGTCTACCAAGAGACCCAGTACTTC
CAISEPMGVYQETQYF
>TRBJ1-5|TRBV30|few|NA
TGTGCCTGGAGTGTACTGGCGGCTTCGCCCCAGCATTTT
CAWSVLAASPQHF
>TRBJ2-3|TRBV2|many|TRBD1
TGTGCCAGCAGTTTCGAGGGACAGTCGAGCACAGATACGCAGTATTTT
CASSFEGQSSTDTQYF
>TRBJ1-3|TRBV7-9|NA|NA
TGTGCCAGCAGCAGGGACCGATTCTCTGGAAACACCATATATTTT
CASSRDRFSGNTIYF
>TRBJ1-3|TRBV4-3|few|TRBD1
TGCGCCAGCAGCCTAGGACAGGGCTCTGGAAACACCATATATTTT
CASSLGQGSGNTIYF
>TRBJ1-1|TRBV5-5|many|TRBD1
TGTGCCAGCAGCTTGGATGGGTACAGGGGAGACGCTGAAGCTTTCTTT
CASSLDGYRGDAEAFF
>TRBJ1-1|TRBV7-9|few|NA
TGTGCCAGCAGCTGGGGAGGGGATGGAGCTTTCTTT
CASSWGGDGAFF
>TRBJ1-1|TRBV7-8|NA|NA
TGTGCCAGCAGCTTAGTCGGCCCTATGAACACTGAAGCTTTCTTT
CASSLVGPMNTEAFF
>TRBJ1-1|TRBV20-1|many|NA
TGCAGTGCTAGGTCAGGGATGGGTGAAGCTTTCTTT
CSARSGMGEAFF
>TRBJ2-3|TRBV6-2/TRBV6-3|many|TRBD2
TGTGCCAGCACCCGGGGGGTTAGCACAGATACGCAGTATTTT
CASTRGVSTDTQYF
>TRBJ2-3|TRBV19|few|NA
TGTGCCAGTAGTACCGGACAGTCTAGCACAGATACGCAGTATTTT
CASSTGQSSTDTQYF
>TRBJ2-7|TRBV10-2|few|NA
TGCGCCAGCAGACTGGTCGAGGAGCAGTACTTC
CASRLVEEQYF
>TRBJ2-2|TRBV14|many|NA
TGTGCCAGCCTATCTTCGAACACCGGGGAGCTGTTTTTT
CASLSSNTGELFF
>TRBJ1-5|TRBV6-2/TRBV6-3|NA|NA
TGTGCCAGCACTATAGGGGGGACGCGAAGACAAATTAGCAATCAGCCCCAGCATTTT
CASTIGGTRRQISNQPQHF
>TRBJ1-1|TRBV29-1|few|TRBD1
TGCAGCGGGGGACAGGGAGGGGGCACTGAAGCTTTCTTT
CSGGQGGGTEAFF
>TRBJ2-7|TRBV25-1|many|NA
TGTGCCAGCAGTGAAGGGGGTAAGCAGTACTTC
CASSEGGKQYF
>TRBJ2-2|TRBV9|many|NA
TGTGCCAGCAGCGTGGGTCCCGGGGAGCTGTTTTTT
CASSVGPGELFF
>TRBJ1-1|TRBV27|many|NA
TGTGCCAGCAGTTTTGCGGCTGAAGCTTTCTTT
CASSFAAEAFF
>TRBJ2-7|TRBV4-3|NA|NA
TGCGCCAGCAGCCAAGATAACAGGGCCGCCTACGAGCAGTACTTC
CASSQDNRAAYEQYF
>TRBJ1-1|TRBV4-3|NA|NA
TGCGCCAGCAGCCACTTCAACAGGGAAGCTCTCTTT
CASSHFNREALF
>TRBJ2-3|TRBV11-2|few|NA
TGTGCCAGCAGCCACGACAGGAGCACAGATACGCAGTATTTT
CASSHDRSTDTQYF
>TRBJ2-1|TRBV19|few|TRBD2
TGTGCCAGTAGTATTACTCTAGCGGGGAACAATGAGCAGTTCTTC
CASSITLAGNNEQFF
>TRBJ1-5|TRBV6-2/TRBV6-3|many|TRBD1
TGTGCCAGCAGCCATGGCCACAGGGGATATCAGCCCCAGCATTTT
CASSHGHRGYQPQHF
>TRBJ2-3|TRBV6-1|many|TRBD2
TGTGCCAGCAGTCTACGGACTAGCGGGAGCTCAGATACGCAGTATTTT
CASSLRTSGSSDTQYF
>TRBJ2-7|TRBV10-3|few|NA
TGTGCCATCAGTGACCCGGGGACAAAAAACAGGGAGCAGTACTTC
CAISDPGTKNREQYF
>TRBJ2-7|TRBV5-1|many|NA
TGCGCCAGCAGCCCCCCCTCCGGCGAGCAGTACTTC
CASSPPSGEQYF
>TRBJ2-1|TRBV6-2/TRBV6-3|NA|NA
TGTGCCAGCAGTATTGGTACGGGGGTATTTTACAATGAGCAGTTCTTC
CASSIGTGVFYNEQFF
>TRBJ2-3|TRBV11-2|NA|NA
TGTGCCAGCAGCATCCGGTTTGGCACAGATACGCAGTATTTT
CASSIRFGTDTQYF
>TRBJ2-7|TRBV6-5|few|NA
TGTGCCAGCAGCCCCGGGACGGGGAGTTTGTGGTACTTC
CASSPGTGSLWYF
>TRBJ2-3|TRBV20-1|NA|TRBD2
TGCAGTGCTAGAGATTATAGCGGGATTGTTGCAGATACGCAGTATTTT
CSARDYSGIVADTQYF
>TRBJ2-5|TRBV19|few|NA
TGTGCCAGTAGCCGACGGAGGGAGTCCCAAGAGACCCAGTACTTC
CASSRRRESQETQYF
>TRBJ2-7|TRBV6-5|many|TRBD2
TGTGCCAGCAGTTACACTGGGACTAGCGCCTACGAGCAGTACTTC
CASSYTGTSAYEQYF
>TRBJ2-6|TRBV19|few|NA
TGTGCCAGTAGCTCTGGGGCGGCCAACGTCCTGACTTTC
CASSSGAANVLTF
>TRBJ1-5|TRBV28|many|NA
TGTGCCACCCTGTCAGTATCCTATAGCAATCAGCCCCAGCATTTT
CATLSVSYSNQPQHF
>TRBJ1-4|TRBV6-2/TRBV6-3|NA|NA
TGTGCCAGCAGTTACCCGGAGTGGAGCACTAATGAAAAACTGTTTTTT
CASSYPEWSTNEKLFF
>TRBJ1-4|TRBV14|many|NA
TGTGCCAGCAGCCTAATGGACAGACCTAATGAAAAACTGTTTTTT
CASSLMDRPNEKLFF
>TRBJ1-2|TRBV5-1|many|TRBD1
TGCGCCAGCAGCTTTACAGGGGGTGATGGCTACACCTTC
CASSFTGGDGYTF
>TRBJ2-7|TRBV9|NA|NA
TGTGCCAGCAGCGTGGACAGCGGGACCCCCGGTATTGAGCAGTACTTC
CASSVDSGTPGIEQYF
>TRBJ1-1|TRBV7-2|many|NA
TGTGCCAGCAGCTTAGGGGGGGGGGGAGGCACTGAAGCTTTCTTT
CASSLGGGGGTEAFF
>TRBJ2-5|TRBV4-1|NA|NA
TGCGCCAGCAGACCCTCCGAGGCAGAGGCCCAGTACTTC
CASRPSEAEAQYF
>TRBJ2-7|TRBV7-2|NA|NA
TGTGCCAGCAGCTTAGATACCAGGGTAGGCGAGCAGTACTTC
CASSLDTRVGEQYF
>TRBJ2-6|TRBV5-5|many|NA
TGTGCCAGCAGCCAAGCCCCAGGGACACTCAACTCTGGGGCCAACGTCCTGACTTTC
CASSQAPGTLNSGANVLTF
>TRBJ2-7|TRBV4-1|NA|TRBD1
TGCGCCAGCAGCCAGAGGGGAACAGGGGTCCACGAGCAGTACTTC
CASSQRGTGVHEQYF
>TRBJ2-7|TRBV20-1|few|TRBD2
TGCAGTGCTCTAGATCTAGCGGGAGGCTTAATCTACGAGCAGTACTTC
CSALDLAGGLIYEQYF
>TRBJ2-5|TRBV6-2/TRBV6-3|few|NA
TGTGCCAGCCGCGAACCACAAGAGACCCAGTACTTC
CASREPQETQYF
>TRBJ2-7|TRBV12-2|NA|NA
TGTGCAAGTCGCTTATTAGCGGGAGTCTCCTACGAGCAGTACTTC
CASRLLAGVSYEQYF
>TRBJ1-1|TRBV5-6|NA|NA
TGTGCCAGCAGCTTGGCCTGGACAAGGGGCACTGAAGCTTTCTTT
CASSLAWTRGTEAFF
>TRBJ1-1|TRBV9|many|NA
TGTGCCAGCAGCTCTGACGGCACTGAAGCTTTCTTT
CASSSDGTEAFF
>TRBJ2-5|TRBV7-8|many|TRBD1
TGTGCCAGCAGCTTACCCCGGGACAGCCACTACCAAGAGACCCAGTACTTC
CASSLPRDSHYQETQYF
>TRBJ1-5|TRBV27|few|NA
TGTGCCAGCAGTTTTAACGGCTATAGCAATCAGCCCCAGCATTTT
CASSFNGYSNQPQHF
>TRBJ2-7|TRBV3-1|NA|NA
TGTGCCAGCAGCGAGGACTCTGCCGTCATCGAGCAGTACTTC
CASSEDSAVIEQYF
>TRBJ2-5|TRBV4-1|few|TRBD2
TGCGCCAGCAGCCAAGGGACTAGCGGTGTCGAGGAGACCCAGTACTTC
CASSQGTSGVEETQYF
>TRBJ1-6|TRBV7-9|NA|TRBD1
TGTGCCAGCAGCTTAGCCGGGCAGGGGGAATCACCCCTCCACTTT
CASSLAGQGESPLHF